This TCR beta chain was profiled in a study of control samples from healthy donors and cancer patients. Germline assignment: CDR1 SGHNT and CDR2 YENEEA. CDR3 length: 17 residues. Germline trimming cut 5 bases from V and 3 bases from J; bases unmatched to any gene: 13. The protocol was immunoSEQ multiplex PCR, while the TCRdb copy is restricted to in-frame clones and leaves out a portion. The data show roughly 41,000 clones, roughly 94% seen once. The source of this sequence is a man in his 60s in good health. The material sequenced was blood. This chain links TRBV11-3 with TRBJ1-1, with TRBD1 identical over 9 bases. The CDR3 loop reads CASSPGTGSDGDTEAFF. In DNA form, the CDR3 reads TGTGCCAGCAGCCCCGGGACAGGGTCCGATGGGGACACTGAAGCTTTCTTT.